A selection of T cell receptor beta chains follows, all from one sample in a study of graft-versus-host responses after intestinal transplantation. Sequencing was performed with immunoSEQ multiplex PCR; in TCRdb, only in-frame clones are kept and a portion is missing. This sample has 77,000 or so clones, with about 94% found just once. Their recognized antigens are unknown. Source: unstimulated CD8+ T cells sorted from spleen or lymph node cells, taken before intestinal transplant. The source is a human donor who received an intestinal transplant. Both conserved end residues are part of each CDR3.

V gene	J gene	CDR3 protein
TRBV9	NA	CASSYGTGISYEQYF
TRBV6-5	TRBJ2-3	CASSYGRGTDTQYF
TRBV15	TRBJ1-1	CATSRTPRGAGGSPGTEAFF
TRBV11-1	NA	CASSLDVTGVVTDEQYF
TRBV29-1	TRBJ2-1	CSVEGLFGVRGSSYNEQFF
TRBV7-8	TRBJ2-1	CASSFGPMNEQFF
TRBV11-2	TRBJ2-1	CASSLGDRGNDEQFF
TRBV19	TRBJ2-1	CASSITMGTGAYNEQFF
TRBV27	TRBJ2-1	CASSHLLAGGPAIEQFF
TRBV9	TRBJ2-1	CASSKGLAGIPKGDEQFF
TRBV4-1	TRBJ1-5	CASSQVWDRKDQPQHF
TRBV5-1	TRBJ2-7	CASSPRLAGGPNPSDEQYF
TRBV15	TRBJ2-7	CATSRDTSFGYEQYF
TRBV5-8	TRBJ2-1	CASSTVAGGHEQFF
TRBV7-9	TRBJ1-3	CASRAGNTIYF
TRBV4-1	TRBJ1-2	CASSHFPRQNYGYTF
TRBV28	TRBJ1-1	CASSPLEGSREWTEAFF
TRBV9	TRBJ2-7	CASSTTSSGRLEQYF
TRBV9	TRBJ1-2	CASSHDLQVTNYGYTF
TRBV29-1	TRBJ2-7	CSFRDSTYEQYF
TRBV25-1	TRBJ1-5	CASSAPGTNQPQHF
TRBV19	TRBJ1-1	CASSPTGGRTEAFF
TRBV5-6	TRBJ2-7	CASSHGGLSYEQYF
TRBV6-6	TRBJ2-1	CASSSGLAGQDEQFF
TRBV7-3	TRBJ2-2	CASSLGEERTGSTGELFF
TRBV13	TRBJ1-1	CASNLGQGATEAFF
TRBV29-1	TRBJ2-6	CSVASPLSGANVLTF
TRBV18	TRBJ2-7	CASSPPRRAPYEQYF
TRBV10-3	TRBJ2-3	CATRGRVHGTDTQYF
TRBV9	TRBJ2-7	CASSVGPTSGTYEQYF
TRBV5-1	TRBJ2-2	CASSLLGRANTGELFF
TRBV15	TRBJ2-3	CATSLAGNTDTQYF
TRBV10-2	TRBJ2-3	CASSRTQRDTQYF
TRBV29-1	TRBJ1-1	CSVLIGAGTEAFF
TRBV20-1	TRBJ2-3	CSAIQGYRYF
TRBV6-1	TRBJ1-5	CASSEIVRASLGQPQHF
TRBV19	TRBJ2-7	CASRGLDSYEQYF
TRBV9	TRBJ2-1	CASSAGRAGPTNEQFF
TRBV7-9	TRBJ2-7	CASSHPRDVEYIQQYF
TRBV6-5	TRBJ1-1	CASSYSGGNTEAFF
TRBV27	TRBJ2-1	CASRALAGVLFDEQFF
TRBV5-1	TRBJ2-1	CASSSLTGSYNEQFF
TRBV19	TRBJ1-2	CASSMESSRGIRYGYTF
TRBV5-1	TRBJ1-1	CASSLGISDTDTEAFF
TRBV15	TRBJ2-5	CATSELKETQYF
TRBV19	TRBJ2-5	CASNPGEGVRDNLKTQYF
TRBV10-1	TRBJ2-1	CASSESVWTEYNEQFF
TRBV27	TRBJ2-7	CASRGTFYEQYF
TRBV6-5	TRBJ2-1	CASAQGDNEQFF
TRBV10-3	TRBJ2-3	CAISESAGGETDTQYF
TRBV10-1	TRBJ2-2	CASSESLVAGPTGELFF
TRBV4-1	TRBJ2-1	CASRRPGRNEQFF
TRBV7-6	TRBJ2-6	CASSPDTTSSGANVLTF